The 18 T cell receptor beta chains below all came from one sample that was sequenced in a study of cytomegalovirus exposure and HLA in healthy donors (dated by TCRdb to about 2017). The library was obtained by the immunoSEQ multiplex PCR assay. For the multiplex PCR, a mixture combining 60 forward primers for TCR Vbeta segments and 13 reverse primers for TCR Jbeta segments was used. TCRdb's version of the immuneACCESS table is confined to in-frame rearrangements and falls short of the full clone set. An unresolved V gene accounts for under half of the shortfall where checked; the remainder is of unknown origin. This sample lists 250,000 to 350,000 clones; just over 85% were detected once. The ten biggest clones cover 3.5% to 4% of the sample. Sequencing used PBMCs. The receptors originated from a man between 40 and 49 years old in good health and CMV-seropositive.

The chain joins TRBV21-1 to TRBJ2-6; the DNA was not compared with TRBD1, the D call given in the table. TRBV21-1 is tagged as a pseudogene. CDR3 size: 17 residues. The CDR3 here is CASSKWDRGPGANVLTF. In DNA form, the CDR3 reads TGTGCCAGCAGCAAATGGGACAGGGGGCCTGGGGCCAACGTCCTGACTTTC.

This sequence joins TRBV14 and TRBJ2-3; no reliable D call. The CDR3 runs 17 residues. Germline assignment: CDR1 SGHDN and CDR2 FVKESK. Trimming took off 0 bases at V and 2 bases at J, with 15 bases between the two ends. CDR3 coding DNA: TGTGCCAGCAGCCAAGATTGGGCAGATCGTTTCACAGATACGCAGTATTTT. Amino acids: CASSQDWADRFTDTQYF.

The V and J genes are TRBV9 and TRBJ2-3; 12 bases fit TRBD2. Trimming took 2 bases from V and 4 from J; bases not matched to a gene: 2. Looked up from germline, CDR1 is SGDLS and CDR2 is YYNGEE. This CDR3 has 15 amino acids. CDR3 sequence (DNA): TGTGCCAGCAGCGTCGGACTAGCGGGACCAGATACGCAGTATTTT. Amino acid sequence: CASSVGLAGPDTQYF. Based on the CDR3 plus reference TRBV9 and TRBJ2-3, the full variable domain is DSGVTQTPKHLITATGQRVTLRCSPRSGDLSVYWYQQSLDQGLQFLIQYYNGEERAKGNILERFSAQQFPDLHSELNLSSLELGDSALYFCASSVGLAGPDTQYFGPGTRLTVL.

The chain carries TRBV7-9 and TRBJ1-2; 7 nucleotides agree with TRBD1. V gave up 4 bases and J gave up 5 bases; unmatched junction bases: 10. CDR1 and CDR2 from the germline V gene are SEHNR and FQNEAQ (reference sequence). The CDR3 consists of 15 residues. DNA of the CDR3: TGTGCCAGCAGCTATTCGGGACAGACCCTATATGGCTACACCTTC. Its protein is CASSYSGQTLYGYTF.

This CDR3 is CASSLPLPAYNEQFF. CDR3 nucleotide sequence: TGCGCCAGCAGCTTACCCCTACCGGCCTACAATGAGCAGTTCTTC. The rearrangement links TRBV5-1 to TRBJ2-1; no clear D. V was trimmed by 2 bases and J by 2 bases, leaving 11 bases between them. CDR1 is SGHRS, CDR2 YFSETQ, per germline. CDR3 length: 15 residues.

The rearrangement uses TRBV28 and TRBJ2-7; unclear D gene. Per the germline V gene, CDR1 is MDHEN and CDR2 is SYDVKM. Trimming pared 1 base from V and 7 bases from J, leaving 14 bases between. This CDR3 contains 14 residues. The CDR3, as DNA: TGTGCCAGCAGTTTATCTGGCAGGTCCTGGGAGCAGTACTTC. This encodes CASSLSGRSWEQYF.

The rearrangement joins TRBV9 to TRBJ1-2; D may be TRBD1 (6 bases). Trimming left V 4 bases short and J 5 bases short, with 9 bases between. Germline V gives CDR1 SGDLS, CDR2 YYNGEE. The CDR3 is 12 residues long. CDR3 nucleotides: TGTGCCAGCAGCACCGGACAGTATGGCTACACCTTC. Translating gives CASSTGQYGYTF.

The chain couples TRBV5-5 to TRBJ2-7; the D gene is possibly TRBD2 (6 bases). Germline-derived CDR1 and CDR2 are SGHKS and YYEKEE (reference sequence). Trimming took off 0 bases at V and 2 bases at J, with 18 bases between the two ends. The CDR3 is 17 amino acids. CDR3 loop: CASSLAFGGRSPYEQYF. CDR3 DNA sequence: TGTGCCAGCAGCTTGGCATTTGGGGGGAGATCACCCTACGAGCAGTACTTC.

The chain recombines TRBV19 with TRBJ2-3, with 8 positions matching TRBD1. Trimming at V came to 3 bases and at J to 0 bases, leaving 5 bases not matched to a gene. The germline V gene encodes CDR1 LNHDA and CDR2 SQIVND (reference sequence). The CDR3 extends over 16 amino acids. The CDR3 DNA follows: TGTGCCAGTAGTATTACCCAGGGGGCCAGCACAGATACGCAGTATTTT. This encodes CASSITQGASTDTQYF. Looking up the rest from reference TRBV19 and TRBJ2-3 gives the full variable domain: DGGITQSPKYLFRKEGQNVTLSCEQNLNHDAMYWYRQDPGQGLRLIYYSQIVNDFQKGDIAEGYSVSREKKESFPLTVTSAQKNPTAFYLCASSITQGASTDTQYFGPGTRLTVL.

This clone has only one observation. This chain uses TRBV18 with TRBJ1-2; maybe TRBD1 (5 bases). Trimming took off 6 bases at V and 6 bases at J, with 23 bases between the two ends. The CDR3 totals 16 residues. Germline V gives CDR1 KGHSH, CDR2 LQKENI. In nucleotides, the CDR3 is TGTGCCAGCTCGCGAGACCGCGGCTCCAGGGTTAATGGCTACACCTTC. Translation: CASSRDRGSRVNGYTF.

The CDR3 loop is CAWSVSTGEDTEAFF. The DNA for the CDR3 is TGTGCCTGGAGTGTCTCGACAGGGGAGGACACTGAAGCTTTCTTT. V is TRBV30 and J is TRBJ1-1; 8 nucleotides align to TRBD1. The trim removed 0 bases at V and 3 bases at J, leaving 6 bases unmatched. CDR1 and CDR2 (germline): GTSNPN, SVGIG (reference sequence). The CDR3 covers 15 residues.

The chain's CDR3 is CASSPAPRGNTEAFF. DNA for the CDR3: TGTGCCAGCTCACCAGCCCCCCGGGGGAACACTGAAGCTTTCTTT. The gene calls are TRBV18 and TRBJ1-1, with no clear D. Germline loops: CDR1 KGHSH, CDR2 LQKENI. Trimming took 2 bases from V and 1 from J, leaving 11 bases between them. The CDR3 runs 15 residues. Drawing the rest from reference TRBV18 and TRBJ1-1, the complete variable domain is NAGVMQNPRHLVRRRGQEARLRCSPMKGHSHVYWYRQLPEEGLKFMVYLQKENIIDESGMPKERFSAEFPKEGPSILRIQQVVRGDSAAYFCASSPAPRGNTEAFFGQGTRLTVV.

Only a few counts were recorded for this clone. V is TRBV5-6 and J is TRBJ1-1, with no clear D. The ends were cut back, 2 bases at V and 1 base at J, with 9 bases in the middle. CDR1 and CDR2 (germline): SGHDT, YYEEEE. The CDR3 covers 14 residues. CDR3 DNA sequence: TGTGCCAGCAGCTTCTTGGGAGAGAACACTGAAGCTTTCTTT. Translation: CASSFLGENTEAFF. Drawing the rest from reference TRBV5-6 and TRBJ1-1, the complete variable domain is DAGVTQSPTHLIKTRGQQVTLRCSPKSGHDTVSWYQQALGQGPQFIFQYYEEEERQRGNFPDRFSGHQFPNYSSELNVNALLLGDSALYLCASSFLGENTEAFFGQGTRLTVV.

V gene TRBV15 combines with J gene TRBJ1-1, with 9 bases matching TRBD1. The V and J ends lost 1 base and 4 bases, in that order; junction bases with no gene match: 10. Germline CDR1 is LNHNV and CDR2 is YYDKDF (reference sequence). The CDR3 extends over 17 amino acids. The CDR3 is CATSRASGTGYSTEAFF. The CDR3 nucleotides are TGTGCCACCAGCAGAGCCTCCGGGACAGGGTATAGCACTGAAGCTTTCTTT.

This rearrangement joins TRBV13 to TRBJ1-4; tentatively, D is TRBD1 (5 bases). In germline, CDR1 is PRHDT, CDR2 FYEKMQ (reference sequence). The ends were cut back, 11 bases at V and 8 bases at J, with 15 bases in the middle. There are 12 residues in the CDR3. CDR3 loop: CASSGGDEKLFF. The CDR3, as DNA: TGTGCCTCCTCTGGGGGGGACGAAAAACTGTTTTTT.

The chain recombines TRBV5-1 with TRBJ1-5; D not certain. Trimming left V 4 bases short and J 0 bases short, with 11 bases between. The CDR3 covers 15 residues. The germline gives CDR1 SGHRS, CDR2 YFSETQ. The CDR3 is CASSPSTDSNQPQHF. CDR3 DNA: TGCGCCAGCAGCCCATCCACAGATAGCAATCAGCCCCAGCATTTT.

This clone was found a few times. The V call is TRBV5-6, the J call TRBJ1-2; D may be TRBD1 (6 bases). This CDR3 region has 11 residues. V was trimmed by 2 bases and J by 9 bases, leaving 8 bases between them. Germline V CDR1 and CDR2: SGHDT, YYEEEE. CDR3 in amino acids: CASSLGQSYTF. The CDR3 nucleotides read TGTGCCAGCAGCTTAGGACAGAGCTACACCTTC.

This chain connects TRBV4-1 to TRBJ2-4; D may be TRBD1 (6 bases). The germline V and J ends were trimmed by 3 bases and 0 bases, with 15 bases remaining between them. This CDR3 is built from 17 residues. Germline V CDR1 and CDR2: MGHRA, YSYEKL. The CDR3 loop is CASSQGRDMLAKNIQYF. CDR3 sequence (DNA): TGCGCCAGCAGCCAGGGTAGGGACATGCTAGCCAAAAACATTCAGTACTTC.